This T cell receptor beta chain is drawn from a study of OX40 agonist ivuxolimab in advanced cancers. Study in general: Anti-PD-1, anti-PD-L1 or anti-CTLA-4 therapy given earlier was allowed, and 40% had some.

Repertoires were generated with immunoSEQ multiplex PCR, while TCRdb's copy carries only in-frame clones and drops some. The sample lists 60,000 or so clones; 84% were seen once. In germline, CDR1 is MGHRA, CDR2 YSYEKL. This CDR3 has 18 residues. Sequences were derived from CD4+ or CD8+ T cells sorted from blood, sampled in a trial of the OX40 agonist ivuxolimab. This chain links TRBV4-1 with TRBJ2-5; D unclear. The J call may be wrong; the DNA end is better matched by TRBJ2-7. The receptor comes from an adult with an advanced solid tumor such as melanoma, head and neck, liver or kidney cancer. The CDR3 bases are TGCGCCAGCAGCCACAACCTCCTGCGAGATCTGGCGAACTACGAGCAGTACTTC. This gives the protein CASSHNLLRDLANYEQYF.